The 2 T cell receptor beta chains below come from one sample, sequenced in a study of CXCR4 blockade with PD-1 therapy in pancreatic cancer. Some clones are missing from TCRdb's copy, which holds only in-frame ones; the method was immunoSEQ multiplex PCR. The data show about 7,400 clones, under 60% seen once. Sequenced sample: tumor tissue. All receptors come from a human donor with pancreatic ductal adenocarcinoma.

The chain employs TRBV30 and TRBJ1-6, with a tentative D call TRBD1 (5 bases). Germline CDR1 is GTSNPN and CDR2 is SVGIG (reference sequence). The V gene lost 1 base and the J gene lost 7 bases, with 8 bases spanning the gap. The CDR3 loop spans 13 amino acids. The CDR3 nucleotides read TGTGCCTGGAGTGGAGGGGACAATTCACCCCTCCACTTT. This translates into CAWSGGDNSPLHF.

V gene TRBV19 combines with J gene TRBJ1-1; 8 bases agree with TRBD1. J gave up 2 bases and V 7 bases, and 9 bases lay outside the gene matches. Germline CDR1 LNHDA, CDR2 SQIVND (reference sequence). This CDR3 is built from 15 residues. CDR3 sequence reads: CASTITQGVNTEAFF. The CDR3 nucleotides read TGTGCCAGTACTATCACACAGGGGGTCAACACTGAAGCTTTCTTT. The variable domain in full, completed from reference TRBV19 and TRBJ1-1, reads DGGITQSPKYLFRKEGQNVTLSCEQNLNHDAMYWYRQDPGQGLRLIYYSQIVNDFQKGDIAEGYSVSREKKESFPLTVTSAQKNPTAFYLCASTITQGVNTEAFFGQGTRLTVV.